Shown below are 31 T cell receptor beta chains from a single sample sequenced in a study of T cells after yellow fever vaccination. A single record per CDR3 protein comes from TCRdb applying MiXCR to the 5' RACE reads. The sample shows some 500,000 distinct CDR3 sequences, roughly 14% of them seen only once. This sample comprised PBMCs, obtained on the day of the yellow fever booster vaccination. The receptor source for this set is a man aged 25-45 years who received the YFV17D yellow fever vaccine.

The V gene is TRBV3-1, the J gene TRBJ1-6; D remains unclear. V was clipped by 0 bases and J by 9 bases, with 9 bases between them. Germline V CDR1 and CDR2: LGHDT, YNNKEL (reference sequence). The CDR3 runs to 14 residues. The chain's CDR3 is CASSQDLAGSPLHF. The CDR3 nucleotides are TGTGCCAGCAGCCAAGATCTGGCTGGTTCACCCCTCCACTTT. The full variable domain, in which reference TRBV3-1 and TRBJ1-6 provide the parts outside the CDR3, is DTAVSQTPKYLVTQMGNDKSIKCEQNLGHDTMYWYKQDSKKFLKIMFSYNNKELIINETVPNRFSPKSPDKAHLNLHINSLELGDSAVYFCASSQDLAGSPLHFGNGTRLTVT.

This clonotype was counted many times. This chain uses TRBV5-1 with TRBJ2-7; D gene ambiguous. Trimming took off 3 bases at V and 2 bases at J, with 6 bases between the two ends. CDR1 is SGHRS, CDR2 YFSETQ, per germline. The CDR3 length is 12 residues. The CDR3 loop is CASSSVAYEQYF. The CDR3 DNA is TGCGCCAGCAGCTCCGTGGCCTACGAGCAGTACTTC.

This clonotype came up a few times. CDR3 protein: CASSLGAGERETQYF. As DNA, the CDR3 is TGTGCCAGCAGTCTCGGAGCGGGAGAACGCGAGACCCAGTACTTC. The chain is built from TRBV12-3 or TRBV12-4 and TRBJ2-5; TRBD2 aligns across 8 bases. V was clipped by 5 bases and J by 5 bases; unmatched bases: 10. The CDR3 spans 15 residues.

CDR3 in amino acids: CASSLWAGGSYNEQFF. The CDR3 bases are TGCGCCAGCAGCTTGTGGGCAGGGGGATCCTACAATGAGCAGTTCTTC. V gene TRBV5-1 combines with J gene TRBJ2-1; 7 bases are shared with TRBD1. Trimming took 1 base from V and 1 from J; bases not matched to a gene: 5. This CDR3 is 16 amino acids long. Germline assignment: CDR1 SGHRS and CDR2 YFSETQ.

This clonotype was seen a handful of times. The rearrangement links TRBV12-3 or TRBV12-4 to TRBJ1-1; D is ambiguous. The CDR3 sequence is 16 residues long. V lost 1 base to trimming and J lost 3 bases, with 15 bases between them. This CDR3 is CASSLGLFGGDTEAFF. The CDR3 region has the DNA TGTGCCAGCAGTTTAGGTCTTTTCGGTGGCGACACTGAAGCTTTCTTT.

The chain is built from TRBV25-1 and TRBJ2-5, with D possibly being TRBD2 (5 bases). CDR1 and CDR2 (germline): MGHDK, SYGVNS. This CDR3 is built from 13 residues. The germline V and J ends were trimmed by 3 bases and 3 bases, with 8 bases remaining between them. The CDR3 nucleotides read TGTGCCAGCAGTGAGCGGGTCAAAGAGACCCAGTACTTC. It is translated as CASSERVKETQYF.

V gene TRBV20-1 combines with J gene TRBJ2-5; 12 nucleotides line up with TRBD2. V trimming: 4 bases; J trimming: 5 bases; junction bases outside the gene matches: 5. CDR3 size: 14 residues. Germline assignment: CDR1 DFQATT and CDR2 SNEGSKA (reference sequence). CDR3 nucleotide sequence: TGCAGTGCTACCAGACTAGCGGGAGTGGAGACCCAGTACTTC. Protein sequence: CSATRLAGVETQYF.

The J gene is TRBJ2-7, the V gene TRBV12-3 or TRBV12-4; no definite D call. V was shortened by 0 bases and J by 4 bases, with 7 bases between the two germline ends. The CDR3 runs to 13 residues. CDR3 region: CASSLASDYEQYF. The CDR3 nucleotides are TGTGCCAGCAGTTTAGCCAGTGATTACGAGCAGTACTTC.

The chain employs TRBV28 and TRBJ2-7; TRBD1 matches at 9 bases. With V trimmed by 9 bases and J by 5 bases, 14 bases remained unmatched. Germline CDR1 MDHEN, CDR2 SYDVKM. CDR3 length: 15 amino acids. Here the CDR3 DNA reads TGTGCCAGTATCACTCCGGGACAGGGTGGCAACGAGCAGTACTTC. It specifies CASITPGQGGNEQYF.

This clonotype has a handful of counts. The rearrangement uses TRBV20-1 and TRBJ2-1; 11 nucleotides line up with TRBD1. The J segment lost 4 bases and the V segment lost 0 bases, leaving 8 bases of the junction unmatched. The V gene's germline CDR1 is DFQATT and CDR2 SNEGSKA (reference sequence). The CDR3 loop spans 17 amino acids. CDR3 coding DNA: TGCAGTGCTAGAGATTCGGGGACAGGGGGGGTATACAATGAGCAGTTCTTC. Translated: CSARDSGTGGVYNEQFF.

This clonotype was detected a few times. This chain connects TRBV20-1 to TRBJ2-1; TRBD1 is a possible D gene (7 bases). With 5 bases removed from V and 9 bases from J, the gap between germline ends came to 23 bases. CDR1 and CDR2 from the germline V gene are DFQATT and SNEGSKA (reference sequence). The CDR3 sequence is 15 residues long. The CDR3 DNA follows: TGCAGTGCTGGTCGGAGGGGCAGGGGGTCGGGTGAGCAGTTCTTC. It encodes CSAGRRGRGSGEQFF.

The V and J genes are TRBV7-2 and TRBJ2-3, with 8 bases aligning to TRBD1. The germline V gene encodes CDR1 SGHTA and CDR2 FQGNSA. The CDR3 is 14 amino acids. V shed 6 bases and J 5 bases; nucleotides not matched to a gene: 7. CDR3 sequence (DNA): TGTGCCAGCAGACGGACAGGGTATTTAGATACGCAGTATTTT. Its translation: CASRRTGYLDTQYF.

This clonotype has more than one count but fewer than ten. The V gene is TRBV5-1, the J gene TRBJ2-1; weak D call: TRBD2 (6 bases). Germline lookup yields CDR1 SGHRS and CDR2 YFSETQ. V lost 0 bases and J 8 bases, leaving 9 bases between the germline ends. The CDR3 consists of 13 residues. The chain's CDR3 is CASSLGREDEQFF. CDR3 nucleotide sequence: TGCGCCAGCAGCTTGGGTAGGGAGGATGAGCAGTTCTTC.

This clonotype appeared a few times. V and J are TRBV5-1 and TRBJ1-1; 9 positions agree with TRBD1. The trim removed 2 bases at V and 5 bases at J, leaving 13 bases unmatched. Germline lookup yields CDR1 SGHRS and CDR2 YFSETQ. The CDR3 runs to 17 residues. CDR3 coding DNA: TGCGCCAGCAGCTTTGGTGCCGGGACAGGGAGCGAGACTGAAGCTTTCTTT. It yields the protein CASSFGAGTGSETEAFF.

This clonotype has a handful of counts. V is TRBV10-3 and J is TRBJ2-5, with unresolved D. Germline assignment: CDR1 ENHRY and CDR2 SYGVKD. The CDR3 has 14 amino acids. Trimming removed 3 bases from V and 3 bases from J, with 11 bases in between. The CDR3 sequence: CAISESDRKETQYF. CDR3 coding DNA: TGTGCCATCAGTGAATCAGACCGCAAAGAGACCCAGTACTTC.

This clonotype was seen ten or more times. The chain joins TRBV5-6 to TRBJ2-3; D gene unclear. The V end lost 4 bases, the J end lost 3 bases, and 12 bases lay between the germline ends. Germline V gene sequence: CDR1 SGHDT, CDR2 YYEEEE. The CDR3 runs to 14 residues. In DNA, the CDR3 is TGTGCCAGCAGCCCCCCCCAATTAACAGATACGCAGTATTTT. It yields the protein CASSPPQLTDTQYF.

The chain is built from TRBV20-1 and TRBJ2-1; D might be TRBD2 (5 bases). V was cut by 3 bases and J by 7 bases, with 19 bases left in between. Germline V gene sequence: CDR1 DFQATT, CDR2 SNEGSKA (reference sequence). There are 15 residues in the CDR3. Here the CDR3 DNA reads TGCAGTGCTAGTGGGTGGGAGCTAGGAAAAAATGAGCAGTTCTTC. As protein: CSASGWELGKNEQFF.

This clonotype was observed a handful of times. The chain couples TRBV19 to TRBJ2-1; weak D call: TRBD1 (5 bases). The germline V gene encodes CDR1 LNHDA and CDR2 SQIVND (reference sequence). The CDR3 runs 19 residues. V lost 6 bases and J lost 0, with 24 bases in between. CDR3: CASSPGPSGAFFSYNEQFF. The CDR3 DNA reads as TGTGCCAGTAGCCCCGGACCGTCTGGGGCCTTTTTCTCCTACAATGAGCAGTTCTTC.

This clonotype was seen a few times. V gene TRBV24-1 combines with J gene TRBJ2-1, with 10 bases that match TRBD2. V dropped 12 bases and J dropped 8; count of bases not matched to a gene: 18. This CDR3 spans 16 amino acids. Germline V CDR1 and CDR2: KGHDR, SFDVKD. The CDR3 DNA reads as TGTGCCTCACCAGGAAATGCGGGACTAGCGTTGGATGAGCAGTTCTTC. It codes for CASPGNAGLALDEQFF.

The chain links TRBV28 to TRBJ2-1; TRBD1 might be the D (7 bases). Germline CDR1 reads MDHEN; CDR2 reads SYDVKM. Between the trimmed V and J ends, which lost 8 bases and 8 bases, there was a span of 16 bases. The CDR3 loop spans 13 amino acids. For the CDR3, the DNA is TGTGCCAGCGGGGGGCAAGGGGGCGATGAGCAGTTCTTC. Amino acids: CASGGQGGDEQFF. The complete variable domain, with remaining parts taken from reference TRBV28 and TRBJ2-1, reads DVKVTQSSRYLVKRTGEKVFLECVQDMDHENMFWYRQDPGLGLRLIYFSYDVKMKEKGDIPEGYSVSREKKERFSLILESASTNQTSMYLCASGGQGGDEQFFGPGTRLTVL.

The gene calls are TRBV4-3 and TRBJ2-5; 10 nucleotides line up with TRBD2. This CDR3 has 16 residues. The germline V gene encodes CDR1 LGHNA and CDR2 YSLEER. The junction had 6 bases not matched to a gene; V was cut back by 0 bases and J by 5 bases. CDR3 sequence: CASSQDPSGSSETQYF. CDR3 in DNA: TGCGCCAGCAGCCAAGACCCTAGCGGGAGCAGTGAGACCCAGTACTTC.

The genes are TRBV9 and TRBJ2-3, with TRBD2 matching over 7 bases. Germline CDR1 is SGDLS and CDR2 is YYNGEE. The CDR3 totals 17 residues. The trim removed 0 bases at V and 0 bases at J, leaving 7 bases unmatched. The CDR3 DNA reads TGTGCCAGCAGCGTAGGTGGGGGGGAACTAAGCACAGATACGCAGTATTTT. Its translation: CASSVGGGELSTDTQYF.

V is TRBV25-1 and J is TRBJ2-1, with a possible D match to TRBD2 (5 bases). The V gene's germline CDR1 is MGHDK and CDR2 SYGVNS. This CDR3 is 14 amino acids long. V lost 5 bases, J lost 4 bases, and 12 bases lay in between. The CDR3 DNA reads as TGTGCCAGCAGTAGACATCCGGGGTACAATGAGCAGTTCTTC. Protein product: CASSRHPGYNEQFF.

The chain recombines TRBV5-6 with TRBJ2-2; TRBD2 agrees at 7 bases. The trim removed 3 bases at V and 7 bases at J, leaving 9 bases unmatched. The CDR3 spans 15 residues. The germline V gene has CDR1 SGHDT and CDR2 YYEEEE. CDR3: CASSSWTSRVGELFF. The CDR3, as DNA: TGTGCCAGCAGCTCCTGGACTAGTCGAGTCGGGGAGCTGTTTTTT.

The J gene is TRBJ2-3, the V gene TRBV7-2, with D possibly called TRBD1 or TRBD2 (5 bases each). Germline CDR1 is SGHTA and CDR2 is FQGNSA. V was shortened by 4 bases and J by 6 bases, with 14 bases between the two germline ends. The CDR3 has 14 residues. The CDR3 region has the DNA TGTGCCAGCAGCTACGGACGGGACCGCGATACGCAGTATTTT. Its protein product is CASSYGRDRDTQYF.

This clonotype has just a few counts. The chain uses TRBV28 and TRBJ2-7, with D possibly called TRBD1 or TRBD2 (5 bases each). Trimming pared 4 bases from V and 2 bases from J, leaving 18 bases between. The CDR3 has 16 amino acids. CDR1 is MDHEN, CDR2 SYDVKM, per germline. CDR3 residues: CASSSPSRKGAYEQYF. As DNA, the CDR3 is TGTGCCAGCAGTTCCCCTAGCAGAAAAGGGGCCTACGAGCAGTACTTC.

The J gene is TRBJ2-7, the V gene TRBV7-9; no clear D gene. The CDR3 sequence is 12 residues long. Germline values: CDR1 SEHNR, CDR2 FQNEAQ (reference sequence). Trimming removed 5 bases from V and 5 bases from J, with 10 bases in between. The CDR3 sequence: CASSPQRNEQYF. CDR3 DNA sequence: TGTGCCAGCAGCCCCCAACGGAACGAGCAGTACTTC. Full variable domain (remainder filled in from reference TRBV7-9 and TRBJ2-7): DTGVSQNPRHKITKRGQNVTFRCDPISEHNRLYWYRQTLGQGPEFLTYFQNEAQLEKSRLLSDRFSAERPKGSFSTLEIQRTEQGDSAMYLCASSPQRNEQYFGPGTRLTVT.

This clonotype has only a few counts. The chain joins TRBV7-2 to TRBJ1-4; a possible D gene is TRBD1 (5 bases). V gave up 0 bases and J gave up 3 bases, with 11 bases separating them. This CDR3 is 16 amino acids long. Germline-derived CDR1 and CDR2 are SGHTA and FQGNSA. CDR3 amino acids: CASSLAGTGPNEKLFF. The DNA of the CDR3 is TGTGCCAGCAGCTTAGCAGGGACCGGGCCTAATGAAAAACTGTTTTTT.

This clonotype was seen only a few times. Here the CDR3 DNA reads TGTGCCAGCTCACCCGCACAAGGCCACTACAATGAGCAGTTCTTC. Translation gives CASSPAQGHYNEQFF. The J gene is TRBJ2-1, the V gene TRBV18; D is unresolved. The CDR3 covers 15 residues. Germline V gene lookup returns CDR1 KGHSH and CDR2 LQKENI. V lost 3 bases to trimming and J lost 3 bases, with 12 bases between them.

This clonotype was seen more than once but under ten times. This chain joins TRBV20-1 and TRBJ2-1; the D is unclear. CDR1 is DFQATT, CDR2 SNEGSKA, per germline (reference sequence). The CDR3 contains 14 residues. Trimming removed 0 bases at V and 3 bases at J, with 9 bases between. The chain's CDR3 is CSARDRQVYNEQFF. The DNA for the CDR3 is TGCAGTGCTAGAGATCGCCAAGTCTACAATGAGCAGTTCTTC.

This clonotype was picked up many times. The CDR3 is CASSPEIGDTQYF. Here the CDR3 DNA reads TGTGCCAGCTCACCAGAGATCGGGGATACGCAGTATTTT. This rearrangement joins TRBV18 to TRBJ2-3; no clear D gene. Trimming removed 2 bases from V and 6 bases from J, with 9 bases in between. This CDR3 is built from 13 residues. Germline V gene sequence: CDR1 KGHSH, CDR2 LQKENI.